This T cell receptor beta chain was captured in a study of T cell repertoires in cytomegalovirus infection. Study background: Both CMV infection and a matching HLA type were indicated by public TCR beta signatures. Study-level findings and limits: Carriage of CMV together with the relevant HLA was identifiable through cumulative public TCR beta family frequency. Within the response measured ex vivo, HLA-C-restricted CMV-specific TCR beta clonotypes were dominant.

This clonotype was seen ten or more times. Its antigen remains unidentified. From the reads, TCRdb called clonotypes with MiXCR, one entry per CDR3 protein. The profile shows roughly 500,000 distinct CDR3 sequences, about 11% of them singletons. The sample consisted of PBMCs. This receptor was obtained from a human donor in good health (CMV status not recorded). Some clones in this sample may be carry-over from other donors' samples.

The CDR3 spells CASSLSFDRSRGNTIYF. CDR3 nucleotide sequence: TGCGCCAGCAGCTTATCCTTTGACAGGTCTCGCGGAAACACCATATATTTT. This sequence joins TRBV5-1 and TRBJ1-3; possibly TRBD1 for D (6 bases). Germline CDR1 SGHRS, CDR2 YFSETQ. V was shortened by 2 bases and J by 4 bases, with 19 bases between the two germline ends. This CDR3 region has 17 residues.